This TCR beta chain originates from a study of early T cells in non-severe SARS-CoV-2 infection. Overall study: Bulk RNA isolated from unsorted whole blood underwent sequencing; chains were not paired.

This clonotype was seen more than once but under ten times. What it binds is not known. Study-wide points: VDJdb matching, biased toward anti-spike CD8 responses, missed private and CD4 specificities.

Germline-derived CDR1 and CDR2 are DFQATT and SNEGSKA (reference sequence). The CDR3 spans 13 residues. V was cut by 6 bases and J by 4 bases, with 15 bases left in between. Individual cDNA molecules received unique molecular identifiers. TCRdb independently ran MiXCR on the 5' RACE reads; one entry per CDR3 protein. Of 62,000 or so distinct CDR3 sequences detected, 8% to 10% appear once; the ten largest clones hold 1.2%. Specimen: whole blood. J is TRBJ1-1 and V is TRBV20-1; weak D call: TRBD1 (6 bases). The clonotype was recovered from an adult who was a healthcare worker with PCR-confirmed SARS-CoV-2 infection or an uninfected control (not recorded which). CDR3 sequence reads: CSAIRGVGTEAFF. CDR3 DNA: TGCAGTGCCATCAGGGGCGTGGGCACTGAAGCTTTCTTT.